This TCR beta chain emerged from a study of CD8+CD57+ T cells in acquired aplastic anemia. Study-wide results and caveats: The CD8+ Simpson's diversity of patients and controls was not significantly different. Sharing between patients and controls was observed for about 27 CD8+ CDR3 sequences.

Investigators profiled TCR beta VDJ and CDR3 from genomic DNA template. TCRdb passed the reads through MiXCR, listing each CDR3 protein once. The data hold 150,000 to 200,000 distinct CDR3 sequences, with 63% observed a single time. Concerning this clonotype itself: Its antigen is not known.

The V end was cut by 0 bases, the J end by 1 base, with 10 bases between. The length of the CDR3 is 15 residues. Germline assignment: CDR1 SGHRS and CDR2 YFSETQ. The source material was sorted CD4+, CD8+, or CD8+CD57+ T cells (not recorded which) from PBMCs. The V and J genes are TRBV5-1 and TRBJ2-5, with D unresolved. The sequence was collected from a human donor in good health. The CDR3 nucleotides read TGCGCCAGCAGCTTGGAGTGGCGGATCCAAGAGACCCAGTACTTC. It is translated as CASSLEWRIQETQYF.